These T cell receptor beta chains were read from a single sample in a study of shared clonotypes between healthy human individuals. Clones were sequenced by immunoSEQ multiplex PCR, and TCRdb holds only the in-frame ones, with some missing. The sample shows about 2.2 million clones, just over 90% of them seen only once. Material: naive CD8+ T cells from PBMCs. Receptor source: a man between 18 and 29 years old in good health. Some clones in this sample may be carry-over from other donors' samples. The conserved cysteine and the conserved F or W are not part of the CDR3 here. The order of the fields is J gene, V gene, CDR3 protein.

TRBJ1-5	TRBV4-1	ASSPYEGGNQPQH
TRBJ1-5	TRBV27	ASSFGGSNQPQH
TRBJ2-1	TRBV2	ASFPGRLAGDNEQF
TRBJ1-1	TRBV19	ASIQGFVSTEAF
TRBJ2-5	TRBV9	ASSALGVAREETQY
TRBJ2-3	TRBV9	ASSTSGRATWTDTQY
TRBJ2-3	TRBV27	ASTESGLAGATDTQY
TRBJ2-1	TRBV9	ASSASGSAANEQF
TRBJ2-1	TRBV28	ASSLTSGPSYNEQF
TRBJ2-7	TRBV5-4	ASSLAISGEQY
TRBJ2-1	TRBV4-1	ASSPWREGFYNEQF
TRBJ2-5	TRBV28	ASSFRRDTWGETQY
TRBJ2-3	TRBV14	ASSQDWVGSESYTDTQY
TRBJ2-3	TRBV7-9	ASSLPLASITDTQY
TRBJ2-7	TRBV27	ASSFQESYEQY
TRBJ1-6	TRBV7-7	ASSLGVNSPLH
TRBJ2-5	TRBV5-5	ASVTDEETQY
TRBJ1-2	TRBV25-1	ASSELRAEYGYT
TRBJ2-7	TRBV5-1	ASSLAGAAEQY
TRBJ2-5	TRBV10-3	AISETPWTSGSLKTQY
TRBJ1-2	TRBV27	ASSSNSRGEYYGYT
TRBJ1-1	TRBV29-1	SVGLGFNTEAF
TRBJ2-7	TRBV27	ASSLKGGYYEQY
TRBJ2-7	TRBV7-2	ASSLALEGFYEQY
TRBJ2-3	TRBV30	AWDWDVGKRGTDTQY
TRBJ2-3	TRBV11-2	ASSSSGQGWTDTQY
TRBJ1-2	TRBV5-4	ASSLAWATTYGYT
TRBJ2-7	TRBV15	ATSRDGSYEQY
TRBJ2-2	TRBV27	ASTPRQGANTGELF
TRBJ2-3	TRBV11-2	ASSLGAGDADTQY
TRBJ2-5	TRBV6-1	ASSGRERRPDRGGAQY
TRBJ1-1	TRBV5-4	ASSPRTNTEAF
TRBJ1-1	TRBV7-9	ASSPPGRGHAEAF
TRBJ2-7	TRBV2	ASSVGTSGFYEQY
TRBJ2-7	TRBV9	ASSVGAGLGYEQY
TRBJ1-5	TRBV6-1	ASSDEYPGYAIGSNQPQH
TRBJ2-2	TRBV7-9	ASSQNGHAGELF
TRBJ2-1	TRBV6-9	ASSGTSSYNEQF
TRBJ1-2	TRBV6-4	ASSRTGGDMGGYT
TRBJ2-3	TRBV13	ASSSRGTGGTDTQY
TRBJ2-7	TRBV6-5	ASSYYRDSYEQY
TRBJ2-3	TRBV4-2	ASSQVLRDGTDTQY
TRBJ2-7	TRBV4-3	ASSQDFQGTYEQY
TRBJ1-2	TRBV29-1	SATPGAEGGGYT
TRBJ2-2	TRBV4-3	ASSQDKREEATGELF
TRBJ1-5	TRBV27	ASSLEDNQPQH
TRBJ2-2	TRBV11-2	ASSSRDRPTGELF
TRBJ2-7	TRBV6-6	ASSYRGGYEQY
TRBJ2-1	TRBV4-3	ASSQDWASYGEQF
TRBJ2-5	TRBV5-6	ASSVGGEGLQETQY
TRBJ2-7	TRBV29-1	SASAGLNPYEQY
TRBJ2-1	TRBV7-2	ASSSRTSRSYNEQF
TRBJ2-5	TRBV29-1	SVVDANTETQY
TRBJ2-2	TRBV27	ASSTRTGELF